This TCR beta chain stems from a study of CXCR3-negative and CXCR3-positive naive CD8 T cells. Study findings and constraints: Naive subsets did not differ in surface CD5, and TRB CDR3 properties served to infer TCR strength.

Concerning this clonotype itself: Its specificity is not known.

The CDR3 is made up of 14 amino acids. The germline CDR1 and CDR2 sequences are SQVTM and ANQGSEA. Carrying UMI labels, the TRB cDNA libraries were prepared through 5' RACE. TCRdb re-called the 5' RACE reads, yielding one record per CDR3 amino acid sequence without DNA. The sample data list roughly 39,000 distinct CDR3 sequences. Sequencing was done on a sample of memory CD8+ T cells from blood. This sequence was found in a human donor in good health. Some clones in this sample may be carry-over from other donors' samples. The chain joins TRBV29-1 to TRBJ2-1; TCRdb picks TRBD2, but there is no DNA to check that call. CDR3 sequence reads: CSVDMVGLAGEQFF.